This TCR beta chain was documented in a study of cytomegalovirus exposure and HLA in healthy donors. Primers: 60 Vbeta forward and 13 Jbeta reverse. TCRdb's table, derived via immunoSEQ multiplex PCR, lists solely in-frame clones and lacks some. The sample holds 100,000 or so clones, approximately 82% seen once. The CDR3 sequence is 15 residues long. With 3 bases clipped from V and 1 base from J, the junction kept 2 bases outside the gene matches. CDR1 and CDR2 from the germline V gene are SEHNR and FQNEAQ (reference sequence). What was sequenced was PBMCs. The TCR sequence derives from a man aged 35-49 years in good health and CMV-seropositive. The V call is TRBV7-9, the J call TRBJ2-2; 7 bases are a match to TRBD1. The CDR3 DNA follows: TGTGCCAGCAGCTTTAGGACAGGGAACACCGGGGAGCTGTTTTTT. Translating it yields CASSFRTGNTGELFF.